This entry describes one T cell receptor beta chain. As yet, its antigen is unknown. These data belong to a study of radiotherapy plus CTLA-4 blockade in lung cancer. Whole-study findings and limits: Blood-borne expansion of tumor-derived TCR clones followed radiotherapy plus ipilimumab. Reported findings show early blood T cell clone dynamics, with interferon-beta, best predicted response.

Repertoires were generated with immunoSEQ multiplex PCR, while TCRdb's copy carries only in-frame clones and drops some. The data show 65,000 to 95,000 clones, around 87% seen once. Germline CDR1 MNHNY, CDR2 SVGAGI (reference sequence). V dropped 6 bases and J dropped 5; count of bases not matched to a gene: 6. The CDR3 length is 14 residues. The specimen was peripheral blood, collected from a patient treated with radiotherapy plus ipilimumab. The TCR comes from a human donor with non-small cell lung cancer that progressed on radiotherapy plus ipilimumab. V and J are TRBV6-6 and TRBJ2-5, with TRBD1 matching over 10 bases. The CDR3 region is CASRRTGGKETQYF. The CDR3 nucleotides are TGTGCCAGCAGAAGGACAGGGGGGAAGGAGACCCAGTACTTC.